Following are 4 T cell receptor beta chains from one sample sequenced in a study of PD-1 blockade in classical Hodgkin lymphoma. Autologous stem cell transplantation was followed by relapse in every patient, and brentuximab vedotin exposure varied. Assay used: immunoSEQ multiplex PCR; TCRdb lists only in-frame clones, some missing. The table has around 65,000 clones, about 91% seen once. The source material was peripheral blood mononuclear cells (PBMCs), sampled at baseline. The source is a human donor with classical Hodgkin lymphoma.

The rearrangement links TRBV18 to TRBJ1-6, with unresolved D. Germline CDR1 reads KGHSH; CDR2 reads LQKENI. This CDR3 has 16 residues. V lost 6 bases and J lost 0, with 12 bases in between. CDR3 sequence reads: CASSKTLDSYNSPLHF. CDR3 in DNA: TGTGCCAGCTCGAAGACTCTTGACTCCTATAATTCACCCCTCCACTTT.

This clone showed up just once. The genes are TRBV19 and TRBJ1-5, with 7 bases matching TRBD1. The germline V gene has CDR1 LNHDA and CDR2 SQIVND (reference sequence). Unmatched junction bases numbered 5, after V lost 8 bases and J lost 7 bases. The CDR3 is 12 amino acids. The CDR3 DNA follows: TGTGCCAGTCAGGGGGAGAACCAGCCCCAGCATTTT. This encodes CASQGENQPQHF.

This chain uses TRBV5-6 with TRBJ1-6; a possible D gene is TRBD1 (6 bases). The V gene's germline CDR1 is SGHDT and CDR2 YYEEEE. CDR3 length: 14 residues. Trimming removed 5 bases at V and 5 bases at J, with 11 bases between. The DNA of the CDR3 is TGTGCCAGCAGGAGCCAGGGGAATAATTCACCCCTCCACTTT. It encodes CASRSQGNNSPLHF.

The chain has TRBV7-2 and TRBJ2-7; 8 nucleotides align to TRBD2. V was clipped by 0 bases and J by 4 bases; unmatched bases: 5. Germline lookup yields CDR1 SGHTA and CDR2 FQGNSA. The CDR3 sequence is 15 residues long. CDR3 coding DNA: TGTGCCAGCAGCTTAGCGGGGCGGGGGGCTTACGAGCAGTACTTC. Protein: CASSLAGRGAYEQYF. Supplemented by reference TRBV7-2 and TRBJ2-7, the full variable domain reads GAGVSQSPSNKVTEKGKDVELRCDPISGHTALYWYRQSLGQGLEFLIYFQGNSAPDKSGLPSDRFSAERTGGSVSTLTIQRTQQEDSAVYLCASSLAGRGAYEQYFGPGTRLTVT.